The 5 T cell receptor beta chains reported below all come from one sample, sequenced in a study of robustness of blood B and T cell sequencing. cDNA was made with a 5' template-switch oligo adding a universal priming site. A 12-nucleotide random UMI in the template-switch oligo labeled every cDNA molecule. MiXCR, run by TCRdb on the PCR reads, gives a single entry per CDR3 protein. The sample shows roughly 1,100 distinct CDR3 sequences, 70% to 80% of them seen only once. The template for TCR beta quantification was mRNA, not genomic DNA. The source material was peripheral blood. Every receptor here comes from a human donor in good health.

The chain combines TRBV12-3 or TRBV12-4 with TRBJ2-7, with a tentative D call TRBD1 (5 bases). The V end lost 4 bases, the J end lost 3 bases, and 13 bases lay between the germline ends. The CDR3 is 14 amino acids. For the CDR3, the DNA is TGTGCCAGCAGTTCGCCTGGGGCAGACTACGAGCAGTACTTC. Translating gives CASSSPGADYEQYF.

This rearrangement joins TRBV6-1 to TRBJ1-2; the match to TRBD1 covers 9 bases. The CDR3 runs to 14 residues. The J segment lost 6 bases and the V segment lost 5 bases, leaving 7 bases of the junction unmatched. Germline V gene sequence: CDR1 MNHNS, CDR2 SASEGT. The CDR3 DNA reads as TGTGCCAGCAGTACAGGGGGCGAGAGAGATGGCTACACCTTC. Its translation: CASSTGGERDGYTF.

This sequence joins TRBV15 and TRBJ2-1; D could derive from TRBD1 or TRBD2 (5 bases each). V lost 0 bases, J lost 10 bases, and 28 bases lay in between. The germline V gene encodes CDR1 LNHNV and CDR2 YYDKDF (reference sequence). CDR3 length: 19 amino acids. CDR3: CATSRDGLGEGANSGEQFF. In nucleotides, the CDR3 is TGTGCCACCAGCAGAGATGGACTGGGGGAAGGGGCAAATTCCGGGGAGCAGTTCTTC.

This clonotype has a handful of counts. V and J are TRBV10-3 and TRBJ1-2, with 8 bases lining up with TRBD1. The V segment lost 6 bases and the J segment 2 bases; nucleotides outside the gene matches: 11. Germline loops: CDR1 ENHRY, CDR2 SYGVKD. The length of the CDR3 is 16 residues. CDR3 sequence reads: CAIRSNARDRNYGYTF. CDR3 DNA sequence: TGTGCCATCAGGTCTAACGCCAGGGACAGGAACTATGGCTACACCTTC.

The chain employs TRBV18 and TRBJ2-7, with D possibly called TRBD1 or TRBD2 (5 bases each). The germline V gene encodes CDR1 KGHSH and CDR2 LQKENI. The length of the CDR3 is 14 residues. Trimming took off 5 bases at V and 1 base at J, with 12 bases between the two ends. The CDR3 reads CASSTGTGSYEQYF. CDR3 DNA: TGTGCCAGCTCAACCGGGACGGGGTCCTACGAGCAGTACTTC. Combining the CDR3 with reference TRBV18 and TRBJ2-7 gives the whole variable domain NAGVMQNPRHLVRRRGQEARLRCSPMKGHSHVYWYRQLPEEGLKFMVYLQKENIIDESGMPKERFSAEFPKEGPSILRIQQVVRGDSAAYFCASSTGTGSYEQYFGPGTRLTVT.